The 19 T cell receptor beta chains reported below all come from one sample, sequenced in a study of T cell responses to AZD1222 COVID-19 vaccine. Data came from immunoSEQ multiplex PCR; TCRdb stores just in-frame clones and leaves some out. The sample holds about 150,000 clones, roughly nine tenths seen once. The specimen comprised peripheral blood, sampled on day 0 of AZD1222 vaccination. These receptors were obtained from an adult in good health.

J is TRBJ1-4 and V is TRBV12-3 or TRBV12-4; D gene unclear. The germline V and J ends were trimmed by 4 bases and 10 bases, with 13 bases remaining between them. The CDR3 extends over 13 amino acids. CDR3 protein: CASSWPRWRKLFF. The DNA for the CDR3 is TGTGCCAGCAGTTGGCCGAGATGGAGAAAACTGTTTTTT.

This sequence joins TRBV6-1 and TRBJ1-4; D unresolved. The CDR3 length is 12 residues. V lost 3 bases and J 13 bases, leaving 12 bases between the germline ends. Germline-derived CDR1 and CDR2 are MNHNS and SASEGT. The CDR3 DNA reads TGTGCCAGCAGTGAGCGGGTCCTTCCACTGTTTTTT. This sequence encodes CASSERVLPLFF.

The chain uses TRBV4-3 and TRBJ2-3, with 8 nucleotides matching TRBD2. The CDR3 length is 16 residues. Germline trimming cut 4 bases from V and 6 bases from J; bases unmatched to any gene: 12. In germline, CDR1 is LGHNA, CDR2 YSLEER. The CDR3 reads CASSPSLAGRGDTQYF. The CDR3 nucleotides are TGCGCCAGCAGCCCATCCTTAGCGGGACGCGGGGATACGCAGTATTTT.

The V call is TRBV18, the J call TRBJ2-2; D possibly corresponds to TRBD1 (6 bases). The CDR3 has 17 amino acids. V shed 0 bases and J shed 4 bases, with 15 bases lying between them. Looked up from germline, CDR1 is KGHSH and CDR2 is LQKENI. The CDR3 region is CASSPPGQLAGTGELFF. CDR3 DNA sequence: TGTGCCAGCTCACCACCCGGACAGCTCGCGGGCACCGGGGAGCTGTTTTTT.

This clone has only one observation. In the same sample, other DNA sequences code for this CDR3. For the CDR3, the DNA is TGTGCCAGTAGCCCAAACATCCCGGGGTCCTACGAGCAGTACTTC. Translation gives CASSPNIPGSYEQYF. The V call is TRBV19, the J call TRBJ2-7, with D perhaps matching TRBD2 (5 bases). This CDR3 region has 15 residues. V was shortened by 6 bases and J by 1 base, with 16 bases between the two germline ends. Germline V lookup: CDR1 LNHDA, CDR2 SQIVND (reference sequence).

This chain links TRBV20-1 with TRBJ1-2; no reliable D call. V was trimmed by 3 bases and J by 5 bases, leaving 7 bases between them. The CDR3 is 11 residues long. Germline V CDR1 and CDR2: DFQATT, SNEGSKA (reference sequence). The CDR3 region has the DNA TGCAGTGCTAGTTCAGGTTATGGCTACACCTTC. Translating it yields CSASSGYGYTF.

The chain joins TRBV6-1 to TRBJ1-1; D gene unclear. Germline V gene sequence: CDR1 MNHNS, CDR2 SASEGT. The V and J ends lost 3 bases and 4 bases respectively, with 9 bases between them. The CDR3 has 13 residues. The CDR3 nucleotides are TGTGCCAGCAGTGACAGTTTTCTCACTGAAGCTTTCTTT. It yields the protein CASSDSFLTEAFF.

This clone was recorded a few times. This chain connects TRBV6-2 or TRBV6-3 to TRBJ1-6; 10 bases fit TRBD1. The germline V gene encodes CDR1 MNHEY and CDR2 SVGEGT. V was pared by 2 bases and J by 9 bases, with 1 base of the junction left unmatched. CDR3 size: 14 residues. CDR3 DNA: TGTGCCAGCAGTTACGGGACAGGGGTTTCACCCCTCCACTTT. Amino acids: CASSYGTGVSPLHF.

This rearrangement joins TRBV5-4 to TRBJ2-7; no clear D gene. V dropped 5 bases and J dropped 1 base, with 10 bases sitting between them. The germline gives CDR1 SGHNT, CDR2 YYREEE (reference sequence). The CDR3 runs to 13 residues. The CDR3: CASSTAESYEQYF. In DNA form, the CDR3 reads TGTGCCAGCAGTACGGCGGAGTCCTACGAGCAGTACTTC.

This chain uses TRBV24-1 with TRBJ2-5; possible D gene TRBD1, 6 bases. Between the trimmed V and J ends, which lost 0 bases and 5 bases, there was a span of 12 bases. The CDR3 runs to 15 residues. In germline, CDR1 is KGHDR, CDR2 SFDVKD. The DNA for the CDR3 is TGTGCCACCAGTGATTTGGAGGGGGTTCTGGAGACCCAGTACTTC. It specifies CATSDLEGVLETQYF.

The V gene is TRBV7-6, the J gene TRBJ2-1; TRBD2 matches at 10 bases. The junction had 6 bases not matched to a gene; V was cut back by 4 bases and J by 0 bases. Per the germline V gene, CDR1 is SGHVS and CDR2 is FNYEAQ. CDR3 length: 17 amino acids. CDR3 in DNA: TGTGCCAGCAGCTCTCGGACTAGCGGCAGCTCCTACAATGAGCAGTTCTTC. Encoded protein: CASSSRTSGSSYNEQFF.

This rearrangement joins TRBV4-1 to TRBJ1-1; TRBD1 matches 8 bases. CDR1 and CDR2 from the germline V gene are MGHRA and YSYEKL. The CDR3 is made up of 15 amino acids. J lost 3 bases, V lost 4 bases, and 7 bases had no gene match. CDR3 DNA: TGCGCCAGCAGCCGCGGACAGGGTCTAGACACTGAAGCTTTCTTT. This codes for CASSRGQGLDTEAFF.

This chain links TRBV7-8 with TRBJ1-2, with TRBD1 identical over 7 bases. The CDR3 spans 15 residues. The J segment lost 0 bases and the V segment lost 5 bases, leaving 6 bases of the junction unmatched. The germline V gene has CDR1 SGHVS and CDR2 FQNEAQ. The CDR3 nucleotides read TGTGCCAGCAGCACCTACAGGGGAGCTAACTATGGCTACACCTTC. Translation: CASSTYRGANYGYTF.

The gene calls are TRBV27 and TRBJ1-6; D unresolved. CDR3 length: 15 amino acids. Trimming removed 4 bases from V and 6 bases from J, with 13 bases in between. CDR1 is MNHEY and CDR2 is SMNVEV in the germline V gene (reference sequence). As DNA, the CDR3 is TGTGCCAGCAGTTCCCCCGAGAGACCTAATTCACCCCTCCACTTT. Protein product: CASSSPERPNSPLHF.

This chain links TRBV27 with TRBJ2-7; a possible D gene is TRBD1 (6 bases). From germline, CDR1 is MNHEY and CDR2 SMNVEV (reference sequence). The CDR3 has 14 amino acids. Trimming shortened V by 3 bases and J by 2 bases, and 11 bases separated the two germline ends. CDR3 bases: TGTGCCAGCAGTTTTTCGGACAGTACCTACGAGCAGTACTTC. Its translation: CASSFSDSTYEQYF.

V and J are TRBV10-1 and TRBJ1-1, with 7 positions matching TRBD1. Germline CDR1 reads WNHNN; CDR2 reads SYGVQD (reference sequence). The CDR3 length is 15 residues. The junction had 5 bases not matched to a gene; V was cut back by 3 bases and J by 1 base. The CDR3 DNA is TGCGCCAGCAGTGACTCCCGGACAGGGAACACTGAAGCTTTCTTT. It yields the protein CASSDSRTGNTEAFF.

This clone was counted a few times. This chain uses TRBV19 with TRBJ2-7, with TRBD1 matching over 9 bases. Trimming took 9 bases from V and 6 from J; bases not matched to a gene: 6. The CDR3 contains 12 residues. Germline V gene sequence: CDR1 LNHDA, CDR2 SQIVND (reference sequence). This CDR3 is CASWGQGAEQYF. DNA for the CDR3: TGTGCCAGCTGGGGACAGGGAGCCGAGCAGTACTTC.

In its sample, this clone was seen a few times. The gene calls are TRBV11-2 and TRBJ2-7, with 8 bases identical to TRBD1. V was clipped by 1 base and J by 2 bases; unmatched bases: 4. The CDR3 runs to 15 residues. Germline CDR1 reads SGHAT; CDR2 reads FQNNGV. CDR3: CASSLAPGQAYEQYF. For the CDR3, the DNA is TGTGCCAGCAGCTTAGCCCCGGGACAGGCCTACGAGCAGTACTTC.

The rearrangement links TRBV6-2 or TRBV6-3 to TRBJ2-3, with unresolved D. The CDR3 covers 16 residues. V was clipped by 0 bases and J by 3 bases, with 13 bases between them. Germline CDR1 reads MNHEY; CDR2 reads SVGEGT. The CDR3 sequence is CASSYSRRTKTDTQYF. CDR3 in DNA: TGTGCCAGCAGTTACTCGAGGCGGACCAAGACAGATACGCAGTATTTT.